Listed below are T cell receptor beta chains from one sample, sequenced in a study of shared T cell receptors in the human thymus. Profiled with immunoSEQ multiplex PCR; TCRdb holds only in-frame clones, not every one. The top ten clones hold roughly 0.01% of a sample with 700,000 or so clones, 75% to 90% of them seen once. This same sample was also part of a study on human thymus T cells.

Sequencing was done on a sample of thymocytes. Receptor source: a girl under three years old with a congenital heart defect. Each CDR3 is given with its conserved first and last residue. The order of the fields is clone size, V gene, J gene, D gene, CDR3 protein, CDR3 DNA. A D gene is named only where the DNA matches it firmly. Clone sizes are given selectively: once, few, many, or a class where the clone is expanded.

clone_size: -; v_call: TRBV29-1; j_call: TRBJ2-7; d_call: TRBD1; cdr3_aa: CSASGTGVDEQYF; cdr3_nt: TGCAGCGCTTCCGGGACAGGGGTGGACGAGCAGTACTTC
clone_size: -; v_call: TRBV9; j_call: TRBJ1-6; d_call: -; cdr3_aa: CASSGQDYNSPLHF; cdr3_nt: TGTGCCAGCAGCGGACAGGATTATAATTCACCCCTCCACTTT
clone_size: -; v_call: TRBV5-6; j_call: TRBJ2-1; d_call: TRBD2; cdr3_aa: CASSLMGLAGYYNEQFF; cdr3_nt: TGTGCCAGCAGCTTGATGGGACTAGCGGGGTACTACAATGAGCAGTTCTTC
clone_size: -; v_call: TRBV5-1; j_call: TRBJ1-2; d_call: TRBD1; cdr3_aa: CASSRTGAVGYGYTF; cdr3_nt: TGCGCCAGCAGCAGGACAGGGGCGGTAGGCTATGGCTACACCTTC
clone_size: -; v_call: TRBV27; j_call: TRBJ2-2; d_call: -; cdr3_aa: CASSGTPLGELFF; cdr3_nt: TGTGCCAGCAGTGGGACACCGCTCGGGGAGCTGTTTTTT
clone_size: -; v_call: TRBV11-2; j_call: TRBJ2-3; d_call: TRBD2; cdr3_aa: CASSLGSQSGGASDTQYF; cdr3_nt: TGTGCCAGCAGCCTAGGGAGCCAGAGCGGGGGGGCATCAGATACGCAGTATTTT
clone_size: -; v_call: TRBV20-1; j_call: TRBJ2-1; d_call: TRBD1; cdr3_aa: CAQTGYNEQFF; cdr3_nt: TGCGCACAGACAGGGTACAATGAGCAGTTCTTC
clone_size: -; v_call: TRBV7-2; j_call: TRBJ1-3; d_call: TRBD1; cdr3_aa: CASSLKSRDRGRGNTIYF; cdr3_nt: TGTGCCAGCAGCTTAAAATCGAGGGACAGGGGGCGGGGAAACACCATATATTTT
clone_size: -; v_call: TRBV5-1; j_call: TRBJ2-1; d_call: TRBD2; cdr3_aa: CASSLLGLGGGSSYNEQFF; cdr3_nt: TGCGCCAGCAGCTTGTTGGGTTTAGGCGGGGGGAGCTCCTACAATGAGCAGTTCTTC
clone_size: -; v_call: TRBV29-1; j_call: TRBJ1-2; d_call: TRBD1; cdr3_aa: CSVANGQGRGGYTF; cdr3_nt: TGCAGCGTCGCGAATGGACAGGGCCGAGGTGGCTACACCTTC
clone_size: -; v_call: TRBV9; j_call: TRBJ2-1; d_call: TRBD2; cdr3_aa: CASSVARGGPVISYNEQFF; cdr3_nt: TGTGCCAGCAGCGTAGCCCGGGGGGGCCCTGTCATCTCCTACAATGAGCAGTTCTTC
clone_size: -; v_call: TRBV4-3; j_call: TRBJ1-1; d_call: -; cdr3_aa: CASSQGPGSTEAFF; cdr3_nt: TGCGCCAGCAGCCAAGGCCCGGGGAGCACTGAAGCTTTCTTT
clone_size: -; v_call: TRBV5-1; j_call: TRBJ2-2; d_call: TRBD2; cdr3_aa: CASTPGLAEELFF; cdr3_nt: TGCGCCAGTACCCCTGGACTAGCGGAGGAGCTGTTTTTT
clone_size: few; v_call: TRBV6-5; j_call: TRBJ2-5; d_call: -; cdr3_aa: CASSLEETQYF; cdr3_nt: TGTGCCAGCAGCCTCGAAGAGACCCAGTACTTC
clone_size: -; v_call: TRBV25-1; j_call: TRBJ1-2; d_call: -; cdr3_aa: CASSESRGARYTF; cdr3_nt: TGTGCCAGCAGTGAGTCCAGGGGAGCCCGCTACACCTTC
clone_size: -; v_call: TRBV30; j_call: TRBJ2-4; d_call: TRBD2; cdr3_aa: CAWSVGGGNAKNIQYF; cdr3_nt: TGTGCCTGGAGTGTGGGGGGAGGGAATGCCAAAAACATTCAGTACTTC
clone_size: once; v_call: TRBV6-5; j_call: TRBJ1-2; d_call: TRBD1; cdr3_aa: CASRIDRENGYTF; cdr3_nt: TGTGCCAGCAGGATCGACAGGGAAAATGGCTACACCTTC
clone_size: few; v_call: TRBV30; j_call: TRBJ1-4; d_call: -; cdr3_aa: CAWSVLPKDSNNEKLFF; cdr3_nt: TGTGCCTGGAGTGTACTCCCAAAGGACAGTAATAATGAAAAACTGTTTTTT
clone_size: once; v_call: TRBV30; j_call: TRBJ2-5; d_call: TRBD1; cdr3_aa: CAYLLRDRGQETQYF; cdr3_nt: TGTGCCTACCTCCTTAGGGACAGGGGCCAAGAGACCCAGTACTTC
clone_size: -; v_call: TRBV7-9; j_call: TRBJ1-6; d_call: -; cdr3_aa: CASSLFGSRSSPLHF; cdr3_nt: TGTGCCAGCAGCTTATTTGGGAGTAGAAGCTCACCCCTCCACTTT
clone_size: -; v_call: TRBV7-9; j_call: TRBJ1-5; d_call: -; cdr3_aa: CASSAGGQPQHF; cdr3_nt: TGTGCCAGCAGCGCGGGGGGCCAGCCCCAGCATTTT
clone_size: -; v_call: TRBV7-2; j_call: TRBJ2-7; d_call: -; cdr3_aa: CASSLVGHPRLTVYSEQYF; cdr3_nt: TGTGCCAGCAGCTTAGTAGGTCACCCCCGGTTGACAGTTTACAGCGAGCAGTACTTC
clone_size: -; v_call: TRBV7-9; j_call: TRBJ1-1; d_call: -; cdr3_aa: CASSDNLDTEAFF; cdr3_nt: TGTGCCAGCTCAGACAACTTGGACACTGAAGCTTTCTTT
clone_size: -; v_call: TRBV7-9; j_call: TRBJ1-6; d_call: TRBD1; cdr3_aa: CASTLGGDRDSPLHF; cdr3_nt: TGTGCCAGCACCCTTGGGGGCGACAGGGACTCACCCCTCCACTTT
clone_size: -; v_call: TRBV5-6; j_call: TRBJ1-2; d_call: TRBD1; cdr3_aa: CASIPQGPRGYGYTF; cdr3_nt: TGTGCCAGCATCCCACAGGGGCCACGAGGCTATGGCTACACCTTC
clone_size: -; v_call: TRBV9; j_call: TRBJ2-3; d_call: -; cdr3_aa: CASSSWPGGRGDTQYF; cdr3_nt: TGTGCCAGCAGCTCATGGCCGGGGGGCCGGGGAGATACGCAGTATTTT
clone_size: -; v_call: TRBV10-3; j_call: TRBJ2-3; d_call: -; cdr3_aa: CAITPALTDTQYF; cdr3_nt: TGTGCCATCACTCCGGCACTAACAGATACGCAGTATTTT
clone_size: -; v_call: TRBV27; j_call: TRBJ2-7; d_call: TRBD2; cdr3_aa: CASSLSLAGFYEQYF; cdr3_nt: TGTGCCAGCAGTTTGTCGCTAGCGGGGTTCTACGAGCAGTACTTC
clone_size: -; v_call: TRBV28; j_call: TRBJ1-6; d_call: TRBD1; cdr3_aa: CASSYRGSSPLHF; cdr3_nt: TGTGCCAGCAGTTACAGGGGATCCTCACCCCTCCACTTT
clone_size: -; v_call: TRBV2; j_call: TRBJ1-1; d_call: -; cdr3_aa: CASSDSGPLVNTEAFF; cdr3_nt: TGTGCCAGCAGTGATTCAGGGCCCCTAGTCAACACTGAAGCTTTCTTT
clone_size: -; v_call: TRBV7-2; j_call: TRBJ2-1; d_call: TRBD2; cdr3_aa: CASSNSGLAVGEQFF; cdr3_nt: TGTGCCAGCAGCAATTCGGGACTAGCAGTTGGTGAGCAGTTCTTC
clone_size: -; v_call: TRBV9; j_call: TRBJ1-3; d_call: TRBD1; cdr3_aa: CASSPTVGPTNRGSGNTIYF; cdr3_nt: TGTGCCAGCAGCCCAACTGTGGGACCTACAAACAGGGGCTCTGGAAACACCATATATTTT
clone_size: -; v_call: TRBV7-9; j_call: TRBJ2-1; d_call: -; cdr3_aa: CASSPNMEQLEWAYNEQFF; cdr3_nt: TGTGCCAGCAGCCCCAACATGGAGCAGCTTGAATGGGCCTACAATGAGCAGTTCTTC
clone_size: -; v_call: TRBV6-1; j_call: TRBJ1-2; d_call: TRBD1; cdr3_aa: CASSEVDRTYGYTF; cdr3_nt: TGTGCCAGCAGTGAAGTGGACAGGACGTATGGCTACACCTTC
clone_size: -; v_call: TRBV5-1; j_call: TRBJ2-1; d_call: TRBD2; cdr3_aa: CASSPSGGALNEQFF; cdr3_nt: TGCGCCAGCAGCCCCAGCGGGGGGGCTTTGAATGAGCAGTTCTTC
clone_size: -; v_call: TRBV5-4; j_call: TRBJ2-6; d_call: -; cdr3_aa: CASSSDGLASGANVLTF; cdr3_nt: TGTGCCAGCAGCTCCGATGGGTTAGCCTCTGGGGCCAACGTCCTGACTTTC
clone_size: -; v_call: TRBV7-2; j_call: TRBJ1-2; d_call: TRBD1; cdr3_aa: CASRWDRAGYTF; cdr3_nt: TGTGCCAGCAGATGGGACAGGGCTGGCTACACCTTC
clone_size: -; v_call: TRBV7-9; j_call: TRBJ1-2; d_call: -; cdr3_aa: CAPSPTLFNELGGYTF; cdr3_nt: TGTGCCCCCAGCCCGACCCTATTCAACGAACTAGGGGGCTACACCTTC
clone_size: -; v_call: TRBV10-3; j_call: TRBJ2-7; d_call: TRBD2; cdr3_aa: CAIRNAGTSAEQYF; cdr3_nt: TGTGCCATCAGAAACGCCGGGACTAGCGCCGAGCAGTACTTC
clone_size: -; v_call: TRBV28; j_call: TRBJ1-4; d_call: TRBD1; cdr3_aa: CASSLDRGRGEKLFF; cdr3_nt: TGTGCCAGCAGTTTAGACAGGGGGCGAGGCGAAAAACTGTTTTTT